A single sample is the source of the 9 T cell receptor beta chains below, sequenced in a study of T cell changes during pregnancy in multiple sclerosis. Data came from immunoSEQ multiplex PCR; TCRdb stores just in-frame clones and leaves some out. This table has some 47,000 clones, 85% to 90% appearing once. This specimen consisted of CD8+ T cells from peripheral blood mononuclear cells, obtained in the second trimester of pregnancy. The receptors come from a female donor with multiple sclerosis, enrolled in a pregnancy study.

There are a few counts of this clone. This rearrangement joins TRBV7-8 to TRBJ1-2, with D tentatively TRBD1 (5 bases). Germline V gene lookup returns CDR1 SGHVS and CDR2 FQNEAQ. This CDR3 region has 14 residues. Trimming removed 5 bases at V and 4 bases at J, with 14 bases between. The chain's CDR3 is CASSPDDSPYGYTF. As DNA, the CDR3 is TGTGCCAGCAGCCCAGACGACAGCCCCTATGGCTACACCTTC.

The chain combines TRBV11-2 with TRBJ2-3; a weak D match, TRBD1 (6 bases). The ends were cut back, 3 bases at V and 2 bases at J, with 9 bases in the middle. CDR1 and CDR2 from the germline V gene are SGHAT and FQNNGV. The length of the CDR3 is 14 residues. As DNA, the CDR3 is TGTGCCAGCAGCTTGGACAGAGTCACAGATACGCAGTATTTT. This codes for CASSLDRVTDTQYF.

The chain links TRBV27 to TRBJ2-3, with 9 bases lining up with TRBD2. CDR1 is MNHEY, CDR2 SMNVEV, per germline (reference sequence). The length of the CDR3 is 15 residues. The V and J ends lost 7 bases and 2 bases, in that order; junction bases with no gene match: 7. CDR3: CASTIAGGNTDTQYF. CDR3 in DNA: TGTGCCAGCACGATCGCGGGGGGGAACACAGATACGCAGTATTTT.

This sequence joins TRBV6-4 and TRBJ2-1; 11 positions agree with TRBD2. The germline V gene encodes CDR1 MRHNA and CDR2 SNTAGT. V shed 5 bases and J 13 bases; nucleotides not matched to a gene: 10. The CDR3 contains 14 residues. Written as DNA, the CDR3 is TGTGCCAGCAGTTCCGGGACTAGCGGAACCGAACAGTTCTTC. Its protein is CASSSGTSGTEQFF.

The J gene is TRBJ1-3, the V gene TRBV4-1; D remains unclear. CDR1 MGHRA and CDR2 YSYEKL come from the germline V gene. This CDR3 contains 18 residues. V dropped 0 bases and J dropped 2 bases, with 17 bases sitting between them. The CDR3 DNA follows: TGCGCCAGCAGCCAAGATAGTTCAGGCGAGTCACCTGGAAACACCATATATTTT. Protein sequence: CASSQDSSGESPGNTIYF.

This clone was seen only a few times. This sequence joins TRBV2 and TRBJ1-2, with TRBD1 identical over 7 bases. With 9 bases clipped from V and 2 bases from J, the junction kept 12 bases outside the gene matches. This CDR3 is built from 15 residues. Germline assignment: CDR1 SNHLY and CDR2 FYNNEI. The CDR3 sequence is CASHETGVGNYGYTF. The CDR3 DNA follows: TGTGCCAGTCATGAAACAGGGGTCGGCAACTATGGCTACACCTTC.

About this clone: This specimen includes other DNA sequences encoding the same CDR3. This chain joins TRBV9 and TRBJ1-6, with TRBD1 as a possible D gene (5 bases). This CDR3 is 16 amino acids long. Trimming removed 2 bases at V and 8 bases at J, with 17 bases between. Germline CDR1 is SGDLS and CDR2 is YYNGEE. The CDR3 nucleotides are TGTGCCAGCAGCGTGGATTGGACGGGGGAAGATTCACCCCTCCACTTT. Its translation is CASSVDWTGEDSPLHF.

The chain couples TRBV2 to TRBJ2-1, with 9 bases aligning to TRBD2. CDR3 size: 16 residues. Germline V gene data show CDR1 as SNHLY and CDR2 as FYNNEI. The V gene end was trimmed by 4 bases and the J gene end by 0 bases; junction bases not matched to a gene: 4. CDR3: CASSGLAGPSYNEQFF. The CDR3 DNA sequence: TGTGCCAGCAGTGGCCTAGCGGGGCCCTCCTACAATGAGCAGTTCTTC.

V and J are TRBV11-1 and TRBJ2-3; a possible D gene is TRBD2 (6 bases). Germline V gives CDR1 SGHAT, CDR2 FQDESV (reference sequence). There are 14 residues in the CDR3. V was pared by 3 bases and J by 6 bases, with 13 bases between. CDR3 residues: CASSFVGGADTQYF. The CDR3 DNA is TGTGCCAGCAGCTTTGTCGGGGGAGCCGATACGCAGTATTTT. The whole variable domain, remainder taken from reference TRBV11-1 and TRBJ2-3, is EAEVAQSPRYKITEKSQAVAFWCDPISGHATLYWYRQILGQGPELLVQFQDESVVDDSQLPKDRFSAERLKGVDSTLKIQPAELGDSAMYLCASSFVGGADTQYFGPGTRLTVL.